This TCR beta chain derives from a study of blood T cell repertoires in COVID-19. Study information: Spain, Italy and the United States supplied samples that represented acute and convalescent COVID-19.

Assay used: immunoSEQ multiplex PCR; TCRdb lists only in-frame clones, some missing. This table holds more than 250,000 clones, around nine tenths found once. The CDR3 has 16 residues. Trimming stripped 1 base from V and 0 bases from J, with 13 bases between. The germline V gene has CDR1 SGHDT and CDR2 YYEEEE. The sequence was collected from a young woman who had recovered from COVID-19. The sample comprised PBMCs or T cells enriched from blood (not recorded which). The chain uses TRBV5-6 and TRBJ1-2; D is undetermined. DNA for the CDR3: TGTGCCAGCAGCTTGTATGTCACAGCAGCTAACTATGGCTACACCTTC. It is translated as CASSLYVTAANYGYTF.